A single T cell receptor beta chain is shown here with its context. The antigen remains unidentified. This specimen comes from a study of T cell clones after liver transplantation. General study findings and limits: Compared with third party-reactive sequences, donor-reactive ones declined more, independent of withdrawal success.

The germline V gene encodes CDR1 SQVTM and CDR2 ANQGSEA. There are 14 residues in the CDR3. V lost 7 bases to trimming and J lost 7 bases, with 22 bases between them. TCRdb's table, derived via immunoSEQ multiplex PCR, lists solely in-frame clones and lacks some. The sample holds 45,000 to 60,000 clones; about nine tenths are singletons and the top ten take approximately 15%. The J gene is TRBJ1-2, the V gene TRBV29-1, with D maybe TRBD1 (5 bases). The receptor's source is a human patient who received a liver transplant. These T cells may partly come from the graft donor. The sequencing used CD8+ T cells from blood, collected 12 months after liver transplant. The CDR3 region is CSATDDSFYVGYTF. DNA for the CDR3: TGCAGCGCTACCGACGACAGCTTCTATGTTGGCTACACCTTC.